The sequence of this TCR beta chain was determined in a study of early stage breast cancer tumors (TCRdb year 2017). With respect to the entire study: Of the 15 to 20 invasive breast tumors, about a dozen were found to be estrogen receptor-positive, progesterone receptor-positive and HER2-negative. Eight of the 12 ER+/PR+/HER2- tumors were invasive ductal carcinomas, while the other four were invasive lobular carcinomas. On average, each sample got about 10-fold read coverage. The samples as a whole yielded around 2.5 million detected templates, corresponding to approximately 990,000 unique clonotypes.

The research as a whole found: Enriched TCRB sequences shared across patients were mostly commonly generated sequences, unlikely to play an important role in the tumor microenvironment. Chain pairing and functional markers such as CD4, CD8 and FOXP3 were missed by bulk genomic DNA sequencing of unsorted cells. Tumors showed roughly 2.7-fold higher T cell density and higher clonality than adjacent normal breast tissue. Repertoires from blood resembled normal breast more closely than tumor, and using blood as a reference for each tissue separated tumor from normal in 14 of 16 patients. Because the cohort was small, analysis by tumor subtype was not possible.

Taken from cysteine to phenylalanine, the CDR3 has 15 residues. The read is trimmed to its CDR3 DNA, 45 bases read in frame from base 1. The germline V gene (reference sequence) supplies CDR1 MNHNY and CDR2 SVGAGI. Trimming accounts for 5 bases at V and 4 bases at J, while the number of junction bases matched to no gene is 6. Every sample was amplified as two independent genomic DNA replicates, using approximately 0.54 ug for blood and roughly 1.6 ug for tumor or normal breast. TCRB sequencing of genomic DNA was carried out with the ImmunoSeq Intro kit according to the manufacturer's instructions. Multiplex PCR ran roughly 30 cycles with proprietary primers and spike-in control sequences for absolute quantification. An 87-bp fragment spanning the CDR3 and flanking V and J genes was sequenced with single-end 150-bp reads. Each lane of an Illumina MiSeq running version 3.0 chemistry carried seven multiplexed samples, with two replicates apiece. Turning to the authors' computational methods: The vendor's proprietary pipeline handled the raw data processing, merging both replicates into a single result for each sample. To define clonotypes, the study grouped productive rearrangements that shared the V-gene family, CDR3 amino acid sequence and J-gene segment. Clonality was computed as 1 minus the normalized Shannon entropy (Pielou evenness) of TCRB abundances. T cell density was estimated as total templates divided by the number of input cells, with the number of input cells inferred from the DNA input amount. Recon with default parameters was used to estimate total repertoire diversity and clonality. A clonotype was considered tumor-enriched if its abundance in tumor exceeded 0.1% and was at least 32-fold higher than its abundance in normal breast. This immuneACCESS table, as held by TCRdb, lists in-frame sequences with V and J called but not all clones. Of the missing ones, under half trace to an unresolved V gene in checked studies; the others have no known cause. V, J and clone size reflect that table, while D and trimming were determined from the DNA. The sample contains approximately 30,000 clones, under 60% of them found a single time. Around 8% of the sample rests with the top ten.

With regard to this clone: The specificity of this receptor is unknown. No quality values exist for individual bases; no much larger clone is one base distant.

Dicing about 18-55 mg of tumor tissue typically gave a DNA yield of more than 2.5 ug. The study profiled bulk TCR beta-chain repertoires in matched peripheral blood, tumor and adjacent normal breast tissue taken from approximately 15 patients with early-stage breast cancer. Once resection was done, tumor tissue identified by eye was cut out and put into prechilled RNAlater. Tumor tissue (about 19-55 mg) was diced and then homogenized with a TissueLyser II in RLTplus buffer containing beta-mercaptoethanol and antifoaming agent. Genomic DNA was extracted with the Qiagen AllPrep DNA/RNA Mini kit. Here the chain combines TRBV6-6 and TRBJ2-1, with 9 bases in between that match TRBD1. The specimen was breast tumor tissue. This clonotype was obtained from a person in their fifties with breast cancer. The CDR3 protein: CASSQIQGAYNEQFF. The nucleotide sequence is TGTGCCAGCAGTCAAATACAGGGGGCTTACAATGAGCAGTTCTTC.